The present T cell receptor (beta chain) was sequenced within a study of PD-L1 blockade in urothelial cancer. For the study at large: Atezolizumab at 1,200 mg intravenously every 3 weeks was started by patients at some point between 2014 and 2016.

Assay: immunoSEQ multiplex PCR; the TCRdb copy retains only in-frame clones and omits some. The repertoire consists of around 130,000 clones, with about 81% occurring once and the leading ten covering 3.2%. Noted time point: pretreatment peripheral blood. Sequenced here: PBMCs, sampled around atezolizumab (anti-PD-L1) treatment. The TCR was taken from a man aged 45-60 years with urothelial cancer.

The CDR3 DNA sequence: TGCGCCAGCAGCCGACAACAGGGAACTAATGAAAAACTGTTTTTT. Translated, it gives CASSRQQGTNEKLFF. The V call is TRBV4-1, the J call TRBJ1-4, with D maybe TRBD1 (6 bases). Looked up from germline, CDR1 is MGHRA and CDR2 is YSYEKL. The CDR3 runs to 15 residues. V lost 4 bases, J lost 1 base, and 10 bases lay in between.